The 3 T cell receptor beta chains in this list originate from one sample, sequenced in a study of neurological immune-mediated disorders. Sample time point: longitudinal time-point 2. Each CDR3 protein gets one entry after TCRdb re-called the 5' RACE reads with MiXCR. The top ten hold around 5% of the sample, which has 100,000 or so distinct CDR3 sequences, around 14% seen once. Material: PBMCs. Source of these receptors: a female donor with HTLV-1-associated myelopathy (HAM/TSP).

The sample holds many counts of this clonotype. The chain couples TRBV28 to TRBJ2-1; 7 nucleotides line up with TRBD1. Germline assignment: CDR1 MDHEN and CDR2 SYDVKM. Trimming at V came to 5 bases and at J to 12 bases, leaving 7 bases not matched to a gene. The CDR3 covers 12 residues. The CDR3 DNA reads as TGTGCCAGCAGTCAACCGACAGGGCGGCAGTTCTTC. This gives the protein CASSQPTGRQFF. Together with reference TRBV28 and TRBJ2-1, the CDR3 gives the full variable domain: DVKVTQSSRYLVKRTGEKVFLECVQDMDHENMFWYRQDPGLGLRLIYFSYDVKMKEKGDIPEGYSVSREKKERFSLILESASTNQTSMYLCASSQPTGRQFFGPGTRLTVL.

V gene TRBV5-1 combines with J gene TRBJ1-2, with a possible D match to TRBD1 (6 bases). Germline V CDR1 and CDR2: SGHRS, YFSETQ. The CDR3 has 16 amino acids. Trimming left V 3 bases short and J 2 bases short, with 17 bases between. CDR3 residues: CASSYTAGTLNYGYTF. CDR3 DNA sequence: TGCGCCAGCAGCTATACCGCCGGGACACTAAACTATGGCTACACCTTC.

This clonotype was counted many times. The CDR3 DNA reads TGTGCCAGCAGCCAAGATAGGGGGCTAGCTTTGGGTGATGAGCAGTTCTTC. This encodes CASSQDRGLALGDEQFF. This chain links TRBV4-2 with TRBJ2-1; 7 nucleotides agree with TRBD1. Per germline, CDR1 LGHNA and CDR2 YNFKEQ. The CDR3 spans 17 residues. With 0 bases clipped from V and 8 bases from J, the junction kept 13 bases outside the gene matches.